This T cell receptor beta chain emerged from a study of blood T cell repertoires in COVID-19. At the level of the study: The United States, Italy and Spain provided the acute and convalescent COVID-19 samples.

This table comes from immunoSEQ multiplex PCR, and its TCRdb copy is limited to in-frame clones, with some not included. The table lists fewer than 110,000 clones, around 90% of them singletons. V lost 0 bases, J lost 5 bases, and 12 bases stayed unmatched. Per the germline V gene, CDR1 is SGHRS and CDR2 is YFSETQ. The CDR3 is 17 residues long. The rearrangement joins TRBV5-1 to TRBJ2-5, with TRBD1 identical over 8 bases. The sample taken for sequencing was peripheral blood. This TCR was recovered from a man in his forties or fifties with acute or convalescent COVID-19. For the CDR3, the DNA is TGCGCCAGCAGCTTGGGAGCAGGACAGGGACTTGGGGAGACCCAGTACTTC. It is translated as CASSLGAGQGLGETQYF. The full variable domain, completed using reference TRBV5-1 and TRBJ2-5, is KAGVTQTPRYLIKTRGQQVTLSCSPISGHRSVSWYQQTPGQGLQFLFEYFSETQRNKGNFPGRFSGRQFSNSRSEMNVSTLELGDSALYLCASSLGAGQGLGETQYFGPGTRLLVL.